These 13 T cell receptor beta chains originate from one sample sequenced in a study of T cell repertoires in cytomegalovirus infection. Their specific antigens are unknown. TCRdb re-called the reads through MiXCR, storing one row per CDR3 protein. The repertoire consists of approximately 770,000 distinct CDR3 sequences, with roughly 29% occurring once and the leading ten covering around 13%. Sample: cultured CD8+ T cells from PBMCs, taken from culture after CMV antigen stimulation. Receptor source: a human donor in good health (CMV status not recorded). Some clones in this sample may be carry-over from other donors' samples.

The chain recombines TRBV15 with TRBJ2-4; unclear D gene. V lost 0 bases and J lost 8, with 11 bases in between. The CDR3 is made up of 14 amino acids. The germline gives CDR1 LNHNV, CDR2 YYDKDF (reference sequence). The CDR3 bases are TGTGCCACCAGCAGAGATGTGGAACCGGACATTCAGTACTTC. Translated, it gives CATSRDVEPDIQYF. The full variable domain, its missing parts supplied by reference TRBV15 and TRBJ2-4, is DAMVIQNPRYQVTQFGKPVTLSCSQTLNHNVMYWYQQKSSQAPKLLFHYYDKDFNNEADTPDNFQSRRPNTSFCFLDIRSPGLGDTAMYLCATSRDVEPDIQYFGAGTRLSVL.

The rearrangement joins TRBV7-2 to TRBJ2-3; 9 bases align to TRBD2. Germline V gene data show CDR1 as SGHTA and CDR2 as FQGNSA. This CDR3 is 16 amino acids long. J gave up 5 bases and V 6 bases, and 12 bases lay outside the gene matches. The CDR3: CASRGRGGAGRDTQYF. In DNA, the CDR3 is TGTGCCAGCAGAGGTCGCGGGGGGGCCGGGAGAGATACGCAGTATTTT.

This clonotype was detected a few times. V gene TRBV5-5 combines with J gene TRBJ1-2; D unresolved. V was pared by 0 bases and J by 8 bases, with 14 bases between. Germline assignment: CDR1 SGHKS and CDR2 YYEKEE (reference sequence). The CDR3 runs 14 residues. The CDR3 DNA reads TGTGCCAGCAGCTTGGAGGCGGGCGTTGACGGCTACACCTTC. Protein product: CASSLEAGVDGYTF.

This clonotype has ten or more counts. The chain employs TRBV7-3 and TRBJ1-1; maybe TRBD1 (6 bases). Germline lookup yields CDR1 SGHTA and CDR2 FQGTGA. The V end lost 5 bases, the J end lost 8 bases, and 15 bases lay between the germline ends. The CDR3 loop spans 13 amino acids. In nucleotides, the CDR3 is TGTGCCAGCAGCAACACCGGGGGCACCGAAGCTTTCTTT. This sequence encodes CASSNTGGTEAFF.

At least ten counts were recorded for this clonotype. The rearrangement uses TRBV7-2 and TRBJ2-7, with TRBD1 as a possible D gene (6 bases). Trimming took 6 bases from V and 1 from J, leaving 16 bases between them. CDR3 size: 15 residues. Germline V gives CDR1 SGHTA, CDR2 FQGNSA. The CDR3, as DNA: TGTGCCAGCAGTTCCGGACAGTCAAGTTCCTACGAGCAGTACGTC. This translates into CASSSGQSSSYEQYV.

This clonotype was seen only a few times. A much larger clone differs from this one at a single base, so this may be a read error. CDR3 in DNA: TGTGCCAGCAGCTGGGGACTAGCGGGGCCCTACGAGCAGTACTTC. As protein: CASSWGLAGPYEQYF. This chain connects TRBV7-2 to TRBJ2-7, with TRBD2 matching over 13 bases. This CDR3 has 15 amino acids. CDR1 is SGHTA and CDR2 is FQGNSA in the germline V gene. V shed 4 bases and J 2 bases; nucleotides not matched to a gene: 2.

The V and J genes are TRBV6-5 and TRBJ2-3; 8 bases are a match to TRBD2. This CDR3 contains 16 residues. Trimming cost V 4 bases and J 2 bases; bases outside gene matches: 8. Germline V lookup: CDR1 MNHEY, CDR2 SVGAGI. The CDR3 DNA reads TGTGCCAGCAGTTTGTCTGGCGGGGGGTACACAGATACGCAGTATTTT. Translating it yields CASSLSGGGYTDTQYF.

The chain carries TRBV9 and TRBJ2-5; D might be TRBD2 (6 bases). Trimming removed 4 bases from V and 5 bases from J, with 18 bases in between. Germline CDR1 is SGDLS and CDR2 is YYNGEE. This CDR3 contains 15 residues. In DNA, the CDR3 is TGTGCCAGCAGCTCATGGGACTCCGCTAGGGAGACCCAGTACTTC. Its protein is CASSSWDSARETQYF.

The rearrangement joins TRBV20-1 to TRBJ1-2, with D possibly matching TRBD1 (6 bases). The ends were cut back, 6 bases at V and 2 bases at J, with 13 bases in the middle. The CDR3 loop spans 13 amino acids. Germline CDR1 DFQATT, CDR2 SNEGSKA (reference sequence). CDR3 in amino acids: CSAGPTGNYGYTF. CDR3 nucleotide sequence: TGCAGTGCAGGACCCACAGGGAACTATGGCTACACCTTC.

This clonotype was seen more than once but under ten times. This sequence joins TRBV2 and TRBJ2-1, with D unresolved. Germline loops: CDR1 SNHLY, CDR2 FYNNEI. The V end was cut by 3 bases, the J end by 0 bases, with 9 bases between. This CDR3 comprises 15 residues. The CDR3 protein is CASSDVIDSYNEQFF. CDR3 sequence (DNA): TGTGCCAGCAGTGATGTGATAGACTCCTACAATGAGCAGTTCTTC.

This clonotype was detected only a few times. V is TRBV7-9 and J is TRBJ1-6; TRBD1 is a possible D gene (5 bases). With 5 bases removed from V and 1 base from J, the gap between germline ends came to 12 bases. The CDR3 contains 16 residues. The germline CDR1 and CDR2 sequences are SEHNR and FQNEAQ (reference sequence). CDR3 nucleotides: TGTGCCAGCAGCCCCTTCAGGGAGTCCTATAATTCACCCCTCCACTTT. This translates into CASSPFRESYNSPLHF.

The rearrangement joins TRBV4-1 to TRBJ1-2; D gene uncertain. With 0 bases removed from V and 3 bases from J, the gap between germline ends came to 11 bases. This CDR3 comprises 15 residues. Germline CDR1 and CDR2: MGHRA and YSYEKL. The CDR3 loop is CASSQEPDKYYGYTF. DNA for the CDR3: TGCGCCAGCAGCCAAGAGCCAGACAAGTACTATGGCTACACCTTC.

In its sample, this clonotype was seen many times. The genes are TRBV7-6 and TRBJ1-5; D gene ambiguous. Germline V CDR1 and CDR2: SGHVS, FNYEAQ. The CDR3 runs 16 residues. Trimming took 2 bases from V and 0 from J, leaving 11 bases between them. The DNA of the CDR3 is TGTGCCAGCAGCTTAAGGGAGGCAGGTAGCAATCAGCCCCAGCATTTT. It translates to CASSLREAGSNQPQHF. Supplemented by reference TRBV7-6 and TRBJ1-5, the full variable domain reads GAGVSQSPRYKVTKRGQDVALRCDPISGHVSLYWYRQALGQGPEFLTYFNYEAQQDKSGLPNDRFSAERPEGSISTLTIQRTEQRDSAMYRCASSLREAGSNQPQHFGDGTRLSIL.